Each of the 23 T cell receptor beta chains below was sequenced from the same sample in a study of prognosis after radiotherapy for stage I lung cancer. Two-round multiplex PCR amplified TCR beta CDR3 from genomic DNA. Each TRBV and TRBJ gene had its own primer in the first PCR round. TCRdb independently ran MiXCR on the multiplex PCR reads; one entry per CDR3 protein. Among roughly 30,000 distinct CDR3 sequences listed, under 40% were seen once. The sample consisted of PBMCs, taken before or after stereotactic body radiation therapy (not recorded which). Receptors originate from a donor over 45 with non-small cell lung cancer.

The table lists this clonotype with many counts. The rearrangement links TRBV5-1 to TRBJ2-7; 9 nucleotides line up with TRBD1. Germline V gene sequence: CDR1 SGHRS, CDR2 YFSETQ. The CDR3 is 14 residues long. With V trimmed by 4 bases and J by 3 bases, 5 bases remained unmatched. The CDR3 here is CASSMGDRDYEQYF. The DNA of the CDR3 is TGCGCCAGCAGCATGGGGGACAGGGACTACGAGCAGTACTTC.

The chain uses TRBV9 and TRBJ2-3; TRBD2 matches 7 bases. Trimming at V came to 4 bases and at J to 5 bases, leaving 10 bases not matched to a gene. The CDR3 loop spans 15 amino acids. Per the germline V gene, CDR1 is SGDLS and CDR2 is YYNGEE. The CDR3, as DNA: TGTGCCAGCAGCATTGGTATTAGCGGGCGAGATACGCAGTATTTT. This translates into CASSIGISGRDTQYF.

In the case of this clonotype: This likely stems from a read error, as it lies one base from a far larger clone. The rearrangement links TRBV6-1 to TRBJ2-1; 8 positions agree with TRBD1. CDR3 length: 14 amino acids. Germline V gene sequence: CDR1 MNHNS, CDR2 SASEGT. This chain's CDR3 is CVSSPGTGGNEQFF. The CDR3 bases are TGTGTCAGCAGTCCCGGGACAGGAGGAAATGAGCAGTTCTTC.

A remark on this clonotype: A junction boundary mismatches the germline segment, possibly from a read error. The CDR3 protein is CASSGGAGSTNYCYTF. The CDR3 region has the DNA TGTGCCAGCAGTGGAGGTGCGGGCTCAACTAACTATTGCTACACCTTC. V gene TRBV6-1 combines with J gene TRBJ1-2; D uncertain. The CDR3 is 16 amino acids. The germline V gene encodes CDR1 MNHNS and CDR2 SASEGT.

This clonotype appeared a single time. A much larger clone differs from this one at a single base, so this may be a read error. V gene TRBV12-3 or TRBV12-4 combines with J gene TRBJ2-5, with TRBD2 matching 7 bases. V trimming: 8 bases; J trimming: 6 bases; junction bases outside the gene matches: 12. The CDR3 spans 14 residues. CDR3: CASGKTSWRQTQYF. The CDR3, as DNA: TGTGCCAGCGGCAAGACTAGCTGGAGACAGACCCAGTACTTC.

This clonotype was counted at least ten times. This sequence joins TRBV6-1 and TRBJ2-5, with D possibly matching TRBD1 (6 bases). Germline V gene data show CDR1 as MNHNS and CDR2 as SASEGT. This CDR3 region has 15 residues. V lost 1 base and J lost 1, with 10 bases in between. CDR3 region: CASSEDWGRQETQYF. The CDR3 DNA reads TGTGCCAGCAGTGAAGATTGGGGGCGCCAAGAGACCCAGTACTTC.

At least ten counts were recorded for this clonotype. V usage is TRBV27 and J usage is TRBJ2-2; 9 nucleotides match TRBD1. V shed 6 bases, J shed 6 bases, and the junction held 8 bases outside the gene matches. CDR1 and CDR2 (germline): MNHEY, SMNVEV (reference sequence). This CDR3 comprises 15 residues. The CDR3 DNA is TGTGCCAGCAGACCAACAGGGGGCTTCGCCGGGGAGCTGTTTTTT. Its protein is CASRPTGGFAGELFF.

This clonotype was recorded a few times. The rearrangement joins TRBV12-3 or TRBV12-4 to TRBJ1-6; D gene ambiguous. Trimming shortened V by 6 bases and J by 10 bases, and 19 bases separated the two germline ends. This CDR3 comprises 15 residues. The CDR3 protein is CASSSVSGRNSPLHF. CDR3 nucleotides: TGTGCCAGCAGCTCGGTCTCAGGTAGGAACTCACCCCTCCACTTT.

This clonotype has ten or more counts. The chain uses TRBV7-9 and TRBJ2-1; 7 bases match TRBD1. The CDR3 runs to 14 residues. V shed 5 bases, J shed 2 bases, and the junction held 3 bases outside the gene matches. The germline V gene has CDR1 SEHNR and CDR2 FQNEAQ (reference sequence). Here the CDR3 reads CASSRDSAYNEQFF. CDR3 in DNA: TGTGCCAGCAGCCGGGACAGTGCCTACAATGAGCAGTTCTTC.

This clonotype was observed many times. The rearrangement links TRBV19 to TRBJ2-5; D gene ambiguous. Trimming left V 7 bases short and J 0 bases short, with 9 bases between. Germline CDR1 is LNHDA and CDR2 is SQIVND (reference sequence). This CDR3 spans 13 amino acids. The CDR3 nucleotides read TGTGCCAGTACTCCCGCCCACCAAGAGACCCAGTACTTC. It specifies CASTPAHQETQYF.

This clonotype was observed at least ten times. The chain links TRBV6-1 to TRBJ2-3; D may be TRBD2 (5 bases). The CDR3 is 14 amino acids. Germline loops: CDR1 MNHNS, CDR2 SASEGT. Trimming stripped 3 bases from V and 6 bases from J, with 13 bases between. The CDR3 here is CASSENSDVDTQYF. CDR3 nucleotides: TGTGCCAGCAGTGAGAATAGCGACGTGGATACGCAGTATTTT.

This clonotype occurred many times. The chain couples TRBV2 to TRBJ2-7, with D maybe TRBD2 (5 bases). CDR3 length equals 11 residues. V lost 6 bases and J 5 bases, leaving 8 bases between the germline ends. Per the germline V gene, CDR1 is SNHLY and CDR2 is FYNNEI. The CDR3 reads CASSLRDEQYF. DNA of the CDR3: TGTGCCAGCAGCCTGCGGGACGAGCAGTACTTC.

On this clonotype itself: The likely explanation is a read error, given a far larger clone one base away. V usage is TRBV6-4 and J usage is TRBJ1-6; D possibly corresponds to TRBD1 (5 bases). The DNA end favors TRBJ1-1, so the J call may be wrong. The CDR3 totals 12 residues. Germline assignment: CDR1 MRHNA and CDR2 SNTAGT. The CDR3 loop reads CASPLFGGRAFF. In DNA form, the CDR3 reads TGTGCCAGCCCTTTGTTCGGGGGGAGAGCTTTCTTT.

This clonotype occurred many times. V usage is TRBV9 and J usage is TRBJ2-3; unclear D gene. The CDR3 spans 13 residues. The V end lost 0 bases, the J end lost 3 bases, and 5 bases lay between the germline ends. Germline lookup yields CDR1 SGDLS and CDR2 YYNGEE. The CDR3 nucleotides read TGTGCCAGCAGCGTAGCATTTACAGATACGCAGTATTTT. Translated, it gives CASSVAFTDTQYF.

Regarding this clonotype: This likely reflects a read error, since a far larger clone is one base away. The V call is TRBV6-2 or TRBV6-3, the J call TRBJ1-4; D is ambiguous. V gave up 9 bases and J gave up 8 bases, with 13 bases separating them. Germline CDR1 reads MNHEY; CDR2 reads SVGEGT. The CDR3 covers 12 residues. The CDR3: CARADGGEKLFF. The CDR3 DNA sequence: TGTGCCAGAGCGGACGGCGGCGAAAAACTGTTTTTT.

This chain links TRBV27 with TRBJ1-2; D remains unclear. This CDR3 comprises 15 residues. From germline, CDR1 is MNHEY and CDR2 SMNVEV (reference sequence). The V end lost 1 base, the J end lost 2 bases, and 11 bases lay between the germline ends. Written as DNA, the CDR3 is TGTGCCAGCAGTTTATACGGGTTTGGGAACTATGGCTACACCTTC. It encodes CASSLYGFGNYGYTF.

This clonotype has just a few counts. The chain carries TRBV24-1 and TRBJ2-3, with a possible D match to TRBD1 (6 bases). CDR3 length: 14 residues. The germline CDR1 and CDR2 sequences are KGHDR and SFDVKD. The V end was cut by 2 bases, the J end by 5 bases, with 10 bases between. The CDR3: CATSDYRAGDTQYF. The CDR3 bases are TGTGCCACCAGTGATTACAGGGCGGGAGATACGCAGTATTTT.

As for this clonotype: The missing conserved phenylalanine or tryptophan at the end of this CDR3 makes a read error likely. This chain connects TRBV2 to TRBJ2-5; the D is unclear. The V end lost 6 bases, the J end lost 1 base, and 9 bases lay between the germline ends. There are 13 residues in the CDR3. Germline lookup yields CDR1 SNHLY and CDR2 FYNNEI. CDR3 amino acids: CASSPQPQETQYV. The CDR3 DNA reads as TGTGCCAGCAGCCCCCAACCCCAAGAGACCCAGTACGTC.

This clonotype was observed at least ten times. This chain uses TRBV5-1 with TRBJ2-7, with 9 bases identical to TRBD2. Per germline, CDR1 SGHRS and CDR2 YFSETQ. V shed 0 bases, J shed 2 bases, and the junction held 3 bases outside the gene matches. The CDR3 sequence is 15 residues long. The DNA of the CDR3 is TGCGCCAGCAGCTTGGGGGCTAGCGGGACCTACGAGCAGTACTTC. Residues: CASSLGASGTYEQYF.

This clonotype was seen at least ten times. The rearrangement joins TRBV5-1 to TRBJ2-7, with TRBD2 matching over 10 bases. The junction had 7 bases not matched to a gene; V was cut back by 4 bases and J by 3 bases. The V gene's germline CDR1 is SGHRS and CDR2 YFSETQ. This CDR3 region has 15 residues. Here the CDR3 DNA reads TGCGCCAGCAGCCCGAGACTAGCGGGTGACTACGAGCAGTACTTC. Protein sequence: CASSPRLAGDYEQYF. The full variable domain, with the rest looked up from reference TRBV5-1 and TRBJ2-7, is KAGVTQTPRYLIKTRGQQVTLSCSPISGHRSVSWYQQTPGQGLQFLFEYFSETQRNKGNFPGRFSGRQFSNSRSEMNVSTLELGDSALYLCASSPRLAGDYEQYFGPGTRLTVT.

This clonotype has ten or more counts. V usage is TRBV11-2 and J usage is TRBJ2-3, with D hard to call. Trimming removed 2 bases at V and 5 bases at J, with 5 bases between. CDR1 and CDR2 (germline): SGHAT, FQNNGV. This CDR3 is built from 12 residues. This CDR3 reads CASSLLRDTQYF. As DNA, the CDR3 is TGTGCCAGCAGCTTATTGAGAGATACGCAGTATTTT.

This clonotype has a count of ten or more. The chain employs TRBV5-1 and TRBJ1-1; TRBD1 matches at 7 bases. Germline lookup yields CDR1 SGHRS and CDR2 YFSETQ. This CDR3 comprises 14 residues. With 4 bases clipped from V and 6 bases from J, the junction kept 9 bases outside the gene matches. CDR3 loop: CASSGGQEGAEAFF. CDR3 nucleotide sequence: TGCGCCAGCAGCGGTGGACAGGAGGGCGCTGAAGCTTTCTTT.

This clonotype is termed medium-sized. The V and J genes are TRBV20-1 and TRBJ1-2; D might be TRBD1 (6 bases). V was pared by 7 bases and J by 7 bases, with 16 bases between. Germline assignment: CDR1 DFQATT and CDR2 SNEGSKA (reference sequence). The CDR3 covers 12 residues. CDR3 DNA: TGCAGTGGAAGCAGGGGCCGGGGTGGCTACACCTTC. It is translated as CSGSRGRGGYTF.